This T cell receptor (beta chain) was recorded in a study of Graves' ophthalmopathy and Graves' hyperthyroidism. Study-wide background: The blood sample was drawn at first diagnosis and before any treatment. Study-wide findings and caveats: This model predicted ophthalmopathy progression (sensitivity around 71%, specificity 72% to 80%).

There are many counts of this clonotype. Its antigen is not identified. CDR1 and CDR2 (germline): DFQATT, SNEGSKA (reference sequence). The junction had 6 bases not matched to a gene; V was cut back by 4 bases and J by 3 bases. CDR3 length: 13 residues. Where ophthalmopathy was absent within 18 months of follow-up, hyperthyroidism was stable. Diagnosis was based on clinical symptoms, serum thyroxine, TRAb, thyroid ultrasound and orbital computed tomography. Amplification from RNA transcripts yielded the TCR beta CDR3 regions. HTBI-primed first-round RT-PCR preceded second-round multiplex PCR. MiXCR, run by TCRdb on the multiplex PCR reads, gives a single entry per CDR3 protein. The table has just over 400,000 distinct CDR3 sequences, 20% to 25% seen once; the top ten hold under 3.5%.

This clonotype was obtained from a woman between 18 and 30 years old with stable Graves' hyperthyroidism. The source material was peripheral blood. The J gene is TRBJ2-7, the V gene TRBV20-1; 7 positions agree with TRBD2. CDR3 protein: CSATGRIYYEQYF. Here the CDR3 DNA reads TGCAGTGCTACCGGGAGGATTTACTACGAGCAGTACTTC.